A selection of T cell receptor beta chains follows, all from one sample in a study of T cell clusters in autoimmune cytopenias. Each CDR3 protein gets one entry in TCRdb, which reprocessed the multiplex PCR reads and gives no DNA. The table gives approximately 5,500 distinct CDR3 sequences; the top ten clones make up 30% to 40% of it. This same sample was also taken into another study, of T cell repertoires in aging, cancer and after chemotherapy.

The sample comprised peripheral blood. Source of these receptors: a human donor in good health. Both conserved end residues are part of each CDR3. Clone size, where shown, is once, few, many, or a class for clones that have expanded.

J | V | size | CDR3
TRBJ2-1 | TRBV27 | medium-sized | CASSLYSGRSYNEQFF
TRBJ2-7 | TRBV19 | medium-sized | CASSIDAAGTYEQYF
TRBJ2-2 | TRBV18 | NA | CASSPYRRDRVNTGELFF
TRBJ2-3 | TRBV15 | medium-sized | CATSTRAGGPDTQYF
TRBJ2-3 | TRBV5-1 | NA | CASSLAPKGAKSTDTQYF
TRBJ2-5 | TRBV11-1 | medium-sized | CASSLDRVGQETQYF
TRBJ1-1 | TRBV19 | medium-sized | CASLQGAWWTEAFF
TRBJ1-1 | TRBV5-4 | NA | CASSFTNTEAFF
TRBJ1-6 | TRBV18 | NA | CASSPRGNSPLHF
TRBJ2-1 | TRBV12-3/TRBV12-4 | NA | CASSFPEKSREQFF
TRBJ2-1 | TRBV11-1 | medium-sized | CASSSDWNNEQFF
TRBJ1-6 | TRBV6-1 | NA | CASSEVDSSYNSPLHF
TRBJ1-1 | TRBV19 | medium-sized | CASSWAGRDTEAFF
TRBJ2-3 | TRBV12-3/TRBV12-4 | NA | CASRLDTDTQYF
TRBJ2-1 | TRBV19 | NA | CASSIVKGVYEQFF
TRBJ1-2 | TRBV6-6 | NA | CASSPRGPEDYGYTF
TRBJ2-7 | TRBV6-5 | medium-sized | CASLPDRGAYEQYF
TRBJ2-5 | TRBV20-1 | NA | CSAPQFGARETQYF
TRBJ1-5 | TRBV18 | NA | CASSHQGSDQPQHF
TRBJ2-5 | TRBV7-2 | NA | CASNLVGGEETQYF
TRBJ1-6 | TRBV19 | NA | CASRSGTGNSPLHF
TRBJ2-5 | TRBV6-5 | medium-sized | CASSPTPGQENRETQYF
TRBJ2-1 | TRBV28 | NA | CATGARLAANTAGNEQFF
TRBJ2-3 | TRBV13 | medium-sized | CATNREGAGDTQYF
TRBJ2-2 | TRBV2 | NA | CASIQDRNTGELFF
TRBJ2-2 | TRBV6-5 | medium-sized | CASRQGPNTGELFF
TRBJ2-3 | TRBV15 | medium-sized | CATSRDAAADTQYF